This T cell receptor beta chain appears in the sequencing data of a study of blood T cell repertoires in COVID-19. The wider study: The United States, Italy and Spain supplied acute and convalescent COVID-19 samples. T cells, B-cell-depleted T cells, or PBMCs provided the cDNA or gDNA that served as material.

Authors' analysis steps: Estimation of nucleated cell counts was performed using reference gene primer amplification. Produced via immunoSEQ multiplex PCR; TCRdb's table is partial and in-frame only. D and trimming were read from the DNA, whereas the V and J calls and clone size are those reported in that table. The table records roughly 90,000 clones, about 91% of them present only once. V shed 7 bases, J shed 1 base, and the junction held 4 bases outside the gene matches. CDR3 length equals 15 residues. CDR1 and CDR2 from the germline V gene are SGHTA and FQGNSA. The V call is TRBV7-2, the J call TRBJ2-2; 9 bases are shared with TRBD1. The sequenced sample was peripheral blood. The origin of this receptor is a woman of 80 years or more with active COVID-19. The CDR3 DNA is TGTGCCAGCACCCCGGGACAGGGGAACACCGGGGAGCTGTTTTTT. The encoded protein is CASTPGQGNTGELFF.